This is a list of T cell receptor beta chains from one sample in a study of T cell responses to AZD1222 COVID-19 vaccine. TCRdb's copy holds only in-frame clones and misses some; the assay was immunoSEQ multiplex PCR. The table includes 45,000 to 60,000 clones, 70% to 90% detected once. The sample in question was peripheral blood, obtained on day 0 of AZD1222 vaccination. All receptors derive from an adult in good health. Both conserved end residues are part of each CDR3. A D gene is named only where the DNA matches it firmly. Not every row has a clone size; where given, it reads once, few, many or a size class.

16	TRBJ2-3	TRBD1	.	TRBV15	CATSRDQGQGLDTQYF	TGTGCCACCAGCAGAGATCAGGGACAGGGTCTGGATACGCAGTATTTT
13	TRBJ1-5	TRBD1	.	TRBV24-1	CATRDREDQPQHF	TGTGCCACCCGGGACAGGGAGGATCAGCCCCAGCATTTT
13	TRBJ2-3	.	.	TRBV6-5	CASRGEITDTQYF	TGTGCCAGCAGGGGGGAGATAACAGATACGCAGTATTTT
14	TRBJ1-4	.	.	TRBV7-2	CASSLAGTNEKLFF	TGTGCCAGCAGCTTAGCGGGTACAAATGAAAAACTGTTTTTT
13	TRBJ2-7	.	.	TRBV19	CASSIGWQNEQYF	TGTGCCAGTAGTATAGGGTGGCAGAACGAGCAGTACTTC
15	TRBJ2-5	TRBD2	.	TRBV4-2	CASSQVRGGKETQYF	TGTGCCAGCAGCCAAGTACGCGGGGGGAAAGAGACCCAGTACTTC
16	TRBJ2-3	.	.	TRBV7-2	CASSFRVGPSTDTQYF	TGTGCCAGCAGCTTTCGGGTCGGCCCCAGCACAGATACGCAGTATTTT
13	TRBJ1-5	.	.	TRBV7-2	CASSFGAGQPQHF	TGTGCCAGCAGCTTCGGGGCAGGTCAGCCCCAGCATTTT
13	TRBJ1-5	.	few	TRBV12-3/TRBV12-4	CASTRQSNQPQHF	TGTGCCAGCACCCGACAGAGCAATCAGCCCCAGCATTTT
13	TRBJ2-2	TRBD1	few	TRBV24-1	CATLDRFTGELFF	TGTGCCACCTTGGACAGGTTCACCGGGGAGCTGTTTTTT
13	TRBJ1-1	TRBD1	few	TRBV12-3/TRBV12-4	CASRRTGWTEAFF	TGTGCCAGCAGACGGACAGGGTGGACTGAAGCTTTCTTT
15	TRBJ1-1	TRBD1	.	TRBV6-2/TRBV6-3	CASSYPWQGAISAFF	TGTGCCAGCAGTTACCCGTGGCAGGGGGCGATTTCAGCTTTCTTT
16	TRBJ1-1	TRBD1	.	TRBV5-1	CASSLETGVVPMGAFF	TGCGCCAGCAGCTTGGAGACAGGGGTCGTCCCAATGGGAGCTTTCTTT
16	TRBJ2-7	.	.	TRBV21-1	CASSNHWDRSSYEQYF	TGTGCCAGCAGCAATCACTGGGACAGGAGCTCCTACGAGCAGTACTTC
17	TRBJ2-5	TRBD1	.	TRBV5-6	CASSLTGQGRSMETQYF	TGTGCCAGCAGCTTAACTGGACAGGGGAGAAGTATGGAGACCCAGTACTTC
13	TRBJ2-7	.	.	TRBV7-9	CASSLGGGYEQYF	TGTGCCAGCAGCTTAGGAGGGGGTTACGAGCAGTACTTC
17	TRBJ2-1	TRBD2	.	TRBV27	CASSSYTSGGSYNEQFF	TGTGCCAGCAGTTCCTATACTAGCGGGGGGAGCTACAATGAGCAGTTCTTC
16	TRBJ1-1	.	.	TRBV18	CASTPRGEPMNTEAFF	TGTGCCAGCACACCAAGGGGGGAACCGATGAACACTGAAGCTTTCTTT
15	TRBJ1-5	.	.	TRBV27	CASLPAGRTNQPQHF	TGTGCCAGCCTGCCCGCGGGCAGGACCAATCAGCCCCAGCATTTT
11	TRBJ1-4	.	.	TRBV12-3/TRBV12-4	CASSPRGKLFF	TGTGCCAGCAGCCCGAGAGGAAAACTGTTTTTT
14	TRBJ1-1	.	.	TRBV19	CASSIGGGGTEAFF	TGTGCCAGTAGTATAGGGGGCGGGGGCACTGAAGCTTTCTTT
14	TRBJ2-7	.	.	TRBV6-5	CASSYSRQVYEQYF	TGTGCCAGCAGTTACTCCCGACAGGTCTACGAGCAGTACTTC
14	TRBJ2-7	TRBD1	.	TRBV11-3	CASSSGTGDYEQYF	TGTGCCAGCAGCTCTGGGACAGGGGACTACGAGCAGTACTTC
14	TRBJ1-2	TRBD1	.	TRBV28	CASRLGQAMLGYTF	TGTGCCAGCAGACTTGGACAGGCGATGCTCGGCTACACCTTC
13	TRBJ2-2	TRBD2	few	TRBV6-5	CARAGLGTGELFF	TGTGCCAGGGCGGGACTAGGGACCGGGGAGCTGTTTTTT
14	TRBJ1-6	.	.	TRBV6-5	CASRLDSYNSPLHF	TGTGCCAGCAGATTGGACTCCTATAATTCACCCCTCCACTTT
15	TRBJ1-1	.	.	TRBV7-2	CASSFHRSGNTEAFF	TGTGCCAGCAGCTTTCACAGGAGCGGGAACACTGAAGCTTTCTTT
16	TRBJ2-3	TRBD2	.	TRBV13	CASSLGTSGTPSTQYF	TGTGCCAGCAGCTTAGGGACTAGCGGCACCCCTAGTACGCAGTATTTT
16	TRBJ2-1	TRBD1	.	TRBV18	CASSPRPPGGSWEQFF	TGTGCCAGCTCTCCCCGGCCGCCAGGGGGCAGTTGGGAGCAGTTCTTC
14	TRBJ1-1	.	.	TRBV30	CAWSVRDLDTEAFF	TGTGCCTGGAGTGTGAGGGACTTAGACACTGAAGCTTTCTTT
13	TRBJ1-1	.	.	TRBV9	CASSVEVNTEAFF	TGTGCCAGCAGCGTAGAGGTGAACACTGAAGCTTTCTTT